This passage covers 8 T cell receptor beta chains from one sample sequenced in a study of Ad26.COV2.S vaccination and SARS-CoV-2 variants (dated by TCRdb to the early 2020s). The meaning of the sample's treatment or condition label: 15 to 20 received Ad26.COV2.S at low or high dose, single or two shots; several received placebo; per-sample allocation not given. Repertoires of vaccine and placebo recipients were sequenced from samples collected on day 63 after the first injection. The library came from the immunoSEQ multiplex PCR assay. TCRdb retrieved this table from immuneACCESS and kept in-frame rearrangements only. Not all clones are present; in checked studies, unresolved V genes account for under half, and no reason is known for the remainder. Across this sample there are about 390,000 clones, with 70% to 90% seen only once. The top ten hold under 4% of the sample. The material was peripheral blood, obtained in a trial of Ad26.COV2.S vaccine versus placebo. These receptors were taken from a person aged 18-60 years who received the Ad26.COV2.S COVID-19 vaccine or a placebo.

The chain employs TRBV4-1 and TRBJ2-3; 7 positions match TRBD1. From germline, CDR1 is MGHRA and CDR2 YSYEKL. With V trimmed by 1 base and J by 2 bases, 12 bases remained unmatched. The CDR3 covers 18 residues. CDR3 coding DNA: TGCGCCAGCAGCCAAGGATACGTTACGACAGGGTTCACAGATACGCAGTATTTT. It yields the protein CASSQGYVTTGFTDTQYF.

This clone was found once. This sequence joins TRBV18 and TRBJ1-1, with D maybe TRBD1 (5 bases). The germline V gene has CDR1 KGHSH and CDR2 LQKENI. Trimming left V 0 bases short and J 7 bases short, with 12 bases between. This CDR3 region has 14 residues. The DNA of the CDR3 is TGTGCCAGCTCACCACCGGTTTCGGGGGGTGAAGCTTTCTTT. Its translation is CASSPPVSGGEAFF.

This chain links TRBV15 with TRBJ1-5; 11 nucleotides line up with TRBD1. The CDR3 is 18 residues long. Germline CDR1 LNHNV, CDR2 YYDKDF (reference sequence). Germline trimming cut 0 bases from V and 5 bases from J; bases unmatched to any gene: 9. Here the CDR3 DNA reads TGTGCCACCAGCAGAGATTATGGCGGACAGGGGGCAGATCAGCCCCAGCATTTT. Residues: CATSRDYGGQGADQPQHF.

The rearrangement links TRBV7-2 to TRBJ2-1; TRBD2 agrees at 10 bases. Germline loops: CDR1 SGHTA, CDR2 FQGNSA. CDR3 length: 17 residues. Unmatched junction bases numbered 7, after V lost 5 bases and J lost 0 bases. The CDR3 here is CASSAKVAGGSYNEQFF. For the CDR3, the DNA is TGTGCCAGCAGCGCCAAAGTAGCGGGGGGCTCCTACAATGAGCAGTTCTTC.

The chain carries TRBV12-5 and TRBJ1-1, with D perhaps matching TRBD1 (5 bases). This CDR3 is built from 12 residues. V dropped 5 bases and J dropped 10 bases, with 14 bases sitting between them. Germline V gene data show CDR1 as LGHNT and CDR2 as FRNRAP. The CDR3 DNA sequence: TGTGCTAGTGGTGAGGAGGGGTGGGTAGCTTTCTTT. Protein: CASGEEGWVAFF.

The gene calls are TRBV21-1 and TRBJ1-1. TRBV21-1 is a documented pseudogene. This CDR3 region has 14 residues. CDR3 DNA sequence: TGTGCCAGCAGCAAGAGGGGAGAGAACACTGAAGCTTTCTTT. This gives the protein CASSKRGENTEAFF.

This rearrangement joins TRBV7-9 to TRBJ2-7; D is unclear. Germline CDR1 SEHNR, CDR2 FQNEAQ (reference sequence). This CDR3 has 13 amino acids. V lost 1 base and J lost 3, with 7 bases in between. The CDR3 DNA sequence: TGTGCCAGCAGCTTAGGGAACGACTACGAGCAGTACTTC. Translating gives CASSLGNDYEQYF.

This CDR3 reads CATRESSYNEQFF. CDR3 sequence (DNA): TGTGCCACCCGGGAGAGCTCCTACAATGAGCAGTTCTTC. The chain combines TRBV6-6 with TRBJ2-1; D is perhaps TRBD2 (6 bases). The V end lost 10 bases, the J end lost 0 bases, and 10 bases lay between the germline ends. This CDR3 comprises 13 residues. Germline V gene sequence: CDR1 MNHNY, CDR2 SVGAGI (reference sequence).